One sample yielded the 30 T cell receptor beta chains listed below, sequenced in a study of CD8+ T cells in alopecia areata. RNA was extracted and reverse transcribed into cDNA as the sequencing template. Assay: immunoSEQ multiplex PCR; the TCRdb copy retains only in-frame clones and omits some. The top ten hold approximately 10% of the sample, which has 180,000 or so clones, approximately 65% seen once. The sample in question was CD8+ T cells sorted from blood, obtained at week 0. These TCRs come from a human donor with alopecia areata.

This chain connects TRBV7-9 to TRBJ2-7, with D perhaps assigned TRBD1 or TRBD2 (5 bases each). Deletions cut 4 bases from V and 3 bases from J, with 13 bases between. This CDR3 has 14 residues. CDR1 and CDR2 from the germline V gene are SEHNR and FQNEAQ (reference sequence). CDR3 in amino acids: CASSSRDRNYEQYF. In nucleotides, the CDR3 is TGTGCCAGCAGCTCTAGGGACCGTAACTACGAGCAGTACTTC.

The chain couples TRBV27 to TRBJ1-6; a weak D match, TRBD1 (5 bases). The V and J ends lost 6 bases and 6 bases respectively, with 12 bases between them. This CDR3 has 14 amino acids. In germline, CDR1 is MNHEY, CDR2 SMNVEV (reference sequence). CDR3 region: CASRPGQINSPLHF. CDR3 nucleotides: TGTGCCAGCAGACCCGGACAAATTAATTCACCCCTCCACTTT.

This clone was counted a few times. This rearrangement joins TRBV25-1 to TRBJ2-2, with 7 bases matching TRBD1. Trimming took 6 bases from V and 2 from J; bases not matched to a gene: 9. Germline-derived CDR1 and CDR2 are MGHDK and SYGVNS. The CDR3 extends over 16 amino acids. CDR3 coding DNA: TGTGCCAGCAGACTAAACAGGGGCCACAACACCGGGGAGCTGTTTTTT. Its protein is CASRLNRGHNTGELFF.

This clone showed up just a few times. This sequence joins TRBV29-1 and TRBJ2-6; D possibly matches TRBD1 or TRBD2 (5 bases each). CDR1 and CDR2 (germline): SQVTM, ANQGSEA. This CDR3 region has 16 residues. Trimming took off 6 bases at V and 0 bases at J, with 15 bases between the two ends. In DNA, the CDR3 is TGCAGCGTACCGGGACGGACGCACTCTGGGGCCAACGTCCTGACTTTC. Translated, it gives CSVPGRTHSGANVLTF.

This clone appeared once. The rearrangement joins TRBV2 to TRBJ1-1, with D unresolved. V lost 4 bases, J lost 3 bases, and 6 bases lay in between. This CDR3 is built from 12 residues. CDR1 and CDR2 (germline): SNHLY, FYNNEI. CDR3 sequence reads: CASSAQHTEAFF. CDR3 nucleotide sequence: TGTGCCAGCAGTGCGCAACACACTGAAGCTTTCTTT.

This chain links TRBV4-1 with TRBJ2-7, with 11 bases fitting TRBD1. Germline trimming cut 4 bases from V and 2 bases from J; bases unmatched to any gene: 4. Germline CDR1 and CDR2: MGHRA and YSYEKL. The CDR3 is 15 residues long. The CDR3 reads CASSPGQGAAYEQYF. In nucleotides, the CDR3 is TGCGCCAGCAGCCCAGGACAGGGGGCCGCCTACGAGCAGTACTTC.

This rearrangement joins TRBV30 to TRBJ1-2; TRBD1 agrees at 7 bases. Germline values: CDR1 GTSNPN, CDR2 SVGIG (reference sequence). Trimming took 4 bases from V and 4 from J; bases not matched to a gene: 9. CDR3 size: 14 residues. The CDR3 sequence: CAWTPGDSRYGYTF. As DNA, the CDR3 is TGTGCCTGGACACCTGGGGACAGCCGCTATGGCTACACCTTC.

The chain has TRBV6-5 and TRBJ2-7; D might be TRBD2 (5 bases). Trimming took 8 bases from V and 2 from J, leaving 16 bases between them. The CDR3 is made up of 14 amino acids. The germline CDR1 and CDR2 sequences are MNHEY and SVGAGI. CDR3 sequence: CASGFGSGTYEQYF. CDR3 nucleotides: TGTGCCAGCGGTTTCGGAAGCGGAACCTACGAGCAGTACTTC.

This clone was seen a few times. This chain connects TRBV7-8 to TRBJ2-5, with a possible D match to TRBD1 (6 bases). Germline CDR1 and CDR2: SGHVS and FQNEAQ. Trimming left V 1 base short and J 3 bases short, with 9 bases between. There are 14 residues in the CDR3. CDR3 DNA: TGTGCCAGCAGCTTAGATCCAGGGGAAGAGACCCAGTACTTC. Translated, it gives CASSLDPGEETQYF.

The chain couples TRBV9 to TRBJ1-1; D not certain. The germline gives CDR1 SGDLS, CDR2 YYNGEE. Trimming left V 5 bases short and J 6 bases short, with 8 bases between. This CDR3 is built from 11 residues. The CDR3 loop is CASRYGAEAFF. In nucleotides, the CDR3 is TGTGCCAGCAGATACGGGGCTGAAGCTTTCTTT.

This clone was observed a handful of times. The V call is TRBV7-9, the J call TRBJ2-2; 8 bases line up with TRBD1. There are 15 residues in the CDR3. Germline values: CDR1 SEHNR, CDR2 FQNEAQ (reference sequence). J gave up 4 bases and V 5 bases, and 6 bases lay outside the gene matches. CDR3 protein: CASSRQGAPTGELFF. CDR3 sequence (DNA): TGTGCCAGCAGCCGCCAGGGGGCCCCCACCGGGGAGCTGTTTTTT.

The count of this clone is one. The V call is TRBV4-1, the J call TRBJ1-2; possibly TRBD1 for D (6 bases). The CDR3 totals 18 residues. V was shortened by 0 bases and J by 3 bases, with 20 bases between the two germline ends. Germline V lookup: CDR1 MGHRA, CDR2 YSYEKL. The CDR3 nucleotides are TGCGCCAGCAGCCAAGACCCTTTTTGGGGAGGGGGGTACTATGGCTACACCTTC. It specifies CASSQDPFWGGGYYGYTF.

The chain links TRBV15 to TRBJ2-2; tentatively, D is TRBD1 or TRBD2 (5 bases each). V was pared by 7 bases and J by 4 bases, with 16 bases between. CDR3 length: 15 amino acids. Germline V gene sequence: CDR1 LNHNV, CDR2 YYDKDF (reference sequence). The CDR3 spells CATKIGTVSTGELFF. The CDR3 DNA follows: TGTGCCACCAAGATCGGGACCGTAAGCACCGGGGAGCTGTTTTTT. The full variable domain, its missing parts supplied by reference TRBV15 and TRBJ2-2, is DAMVIQNPRYQVTQFGKPVTLSCSQTLNHNVMYWYQQKSSQAPKLLFHYYDKDFNNEADTPDNFQSRRPNTSFCFLDIRSPGLGDTAMYLCATKIGTVSTGELFFGEGSRLTVL.

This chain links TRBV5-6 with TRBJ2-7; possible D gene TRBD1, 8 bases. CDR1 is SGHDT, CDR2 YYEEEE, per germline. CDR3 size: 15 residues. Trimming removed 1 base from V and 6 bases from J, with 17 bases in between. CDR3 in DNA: TGTGCCAGCAGCTTGTCCGGACAGGGAGGGAGCGAGCAGTACTTC. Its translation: CASSLSGQGGSEQYF.

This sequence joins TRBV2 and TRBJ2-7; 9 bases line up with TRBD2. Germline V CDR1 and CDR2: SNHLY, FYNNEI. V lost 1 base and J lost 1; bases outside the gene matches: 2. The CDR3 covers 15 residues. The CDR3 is CASSEVLAGSYEQYF. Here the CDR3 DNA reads TGTGCCAGCAGTGAAGTCCTAGCGGGGTCCTACGAGCAGTACTTC.

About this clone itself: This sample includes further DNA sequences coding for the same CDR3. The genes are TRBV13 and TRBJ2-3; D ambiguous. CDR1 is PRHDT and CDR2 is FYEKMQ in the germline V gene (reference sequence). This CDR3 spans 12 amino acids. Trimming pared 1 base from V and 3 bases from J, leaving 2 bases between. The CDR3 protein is CASSLVTDTQYF. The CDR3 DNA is TGTGCCAGCAGCTTAGTTACAGATACGCAGTATTTT.

The CDR3 loop is CSVEIRDEQFF. The CDR3, as DNA: TGCAGCGTTGAAATCAGGGATGAGCAGTTCTTC. The chain employs TRBV29-1 and TRBJ2-1, with D possibly TRBD1 on 5 matching bases. V gave up 2 bases and J gave up 8 bases, with 7 bases separating them. The CDR3 is 11 amino acids. Germline V gene data show CDR1 as SQVTM and CDR2 as ANQGSEA.

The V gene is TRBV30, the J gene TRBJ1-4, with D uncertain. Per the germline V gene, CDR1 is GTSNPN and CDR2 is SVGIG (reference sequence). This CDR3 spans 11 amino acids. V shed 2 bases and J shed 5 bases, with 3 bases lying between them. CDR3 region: CAWSLNEKLFF. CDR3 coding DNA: TGTGCCTGGAGTTTGAATGAAAAACTGTTTTTT. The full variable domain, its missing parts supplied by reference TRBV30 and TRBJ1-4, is SQTIHQWPATLVQPVGSPLSLECTVEGTSNPNLYWYRQAAGRGLQLLFYSVGIGQISSEVPQNLSASRPQDRQFILSSKKLLLSDSGFYLCAWSLNEKLFFGSGTQLSVL.

CDR3 sequence (DNA): TGTGCCAGCAGTGGGATTAGGCTAGCGGGGGGGCGGGAGGAGCAGTTCTTC. Encoded protein: CASSGIRLAGGREEQFF. The gene calls are TRBV2 and TRBJ2-1; 12 nucleotides agree with TRBD2. The CDR3 is made up of 17 amino acids. V shed 4 bases and J 10 bases; nucleotides not matched to a gene: 14. Germline loops: CDR1 SNHLY, CDR2 FYNNEI.

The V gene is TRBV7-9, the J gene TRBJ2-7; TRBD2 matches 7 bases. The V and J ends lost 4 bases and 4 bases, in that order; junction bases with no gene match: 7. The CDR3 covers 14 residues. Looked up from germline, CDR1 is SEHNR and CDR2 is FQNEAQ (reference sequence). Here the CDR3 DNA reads TGTGCCAGCAGCTCATTGACTAGCATGTACGAGCAGTACTTC. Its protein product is CASSSLTSMYEQYF.

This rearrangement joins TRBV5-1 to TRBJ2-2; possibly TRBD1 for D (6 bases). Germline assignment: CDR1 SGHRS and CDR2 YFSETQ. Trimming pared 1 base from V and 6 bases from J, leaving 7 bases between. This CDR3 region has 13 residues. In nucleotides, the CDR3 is TGCGCCAGCAGCTTGTGGACAGCCGGGGAGCTGTTTTTT. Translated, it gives CASSLWTAGELFF.

CDR3: CSVWAGANYGYTF. CDR3 sequence (DNA): TGCAGCGTGTGGGCAGGGGCTAACTATGGCTACACCTTC. The chain couples TRBV29-1 to TRBJ1-2; the D gene is possibly TRBD1 (6 bases). Trimming removed 6 bases from V and 0 bases from J, with 11 bases in between. CDR3 size: 13 residues. Germline-derived CDR1 and CDR2 are SQVTM and ANQGSEA.

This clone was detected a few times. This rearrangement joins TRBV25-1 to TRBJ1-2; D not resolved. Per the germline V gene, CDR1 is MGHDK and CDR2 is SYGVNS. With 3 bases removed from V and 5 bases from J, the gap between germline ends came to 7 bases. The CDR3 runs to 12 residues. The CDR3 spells CASSDGVYGYTF. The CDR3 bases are TGTGCCAGCAGTGACGGGGTTTATGGCTACACCTTC.

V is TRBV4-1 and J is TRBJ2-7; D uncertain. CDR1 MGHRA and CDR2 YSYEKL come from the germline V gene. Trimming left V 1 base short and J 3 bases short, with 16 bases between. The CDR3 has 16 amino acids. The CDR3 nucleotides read TGCGCCAGCAGCCAAGTTCCCTTCCTCGGCGGCTACGAGCAGTACTTC. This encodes CASSQVPFLGGYEQYF.

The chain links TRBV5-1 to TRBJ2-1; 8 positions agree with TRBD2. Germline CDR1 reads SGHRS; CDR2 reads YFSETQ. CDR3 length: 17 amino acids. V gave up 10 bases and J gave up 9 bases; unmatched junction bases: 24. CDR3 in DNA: TGCGCCTTAGACCCAGGGGCCGCCGGGACTAGGTCCGCTGAGCAGTTCTTC. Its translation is CALDPGAAGTRSAEQFF.

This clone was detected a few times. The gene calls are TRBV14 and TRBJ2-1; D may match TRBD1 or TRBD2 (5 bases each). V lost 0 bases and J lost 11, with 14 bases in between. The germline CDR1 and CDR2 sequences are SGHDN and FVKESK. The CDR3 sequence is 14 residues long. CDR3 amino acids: CASSQDQWDEKQFF. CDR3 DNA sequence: TGTGCCAGCAGCCAAGATCAATGGGACGAGAAGCAGTTCTTC. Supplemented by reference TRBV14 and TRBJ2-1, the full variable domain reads EAGVTQFPSHSVIEKGQTVTLRCDPISGHDNLYWYRRVMGKEIKFLLHFVKESKQDESGMPNNRFLAERTGGTYSTLKVQPAELEDSGVYFCASSQDQWDEKQFFGPGTRLTVL.

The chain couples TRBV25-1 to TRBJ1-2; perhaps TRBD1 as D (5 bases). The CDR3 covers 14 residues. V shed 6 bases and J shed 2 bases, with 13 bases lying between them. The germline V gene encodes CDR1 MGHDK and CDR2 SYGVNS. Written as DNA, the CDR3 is TGTGCCAGCAGCCCTCCGGGGGGGAACTATGGCTACACCTTC. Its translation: CASSPPGGNYGYTF.

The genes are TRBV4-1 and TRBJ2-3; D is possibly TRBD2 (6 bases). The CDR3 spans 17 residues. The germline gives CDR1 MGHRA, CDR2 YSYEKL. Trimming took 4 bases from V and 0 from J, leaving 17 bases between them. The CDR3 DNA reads TGCGCCAGCAGCCTTCCCGCCGGGGGACCAAGCACAGATACGCAGTATTTT. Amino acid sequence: CASSLPAGGPSTDTQYF.

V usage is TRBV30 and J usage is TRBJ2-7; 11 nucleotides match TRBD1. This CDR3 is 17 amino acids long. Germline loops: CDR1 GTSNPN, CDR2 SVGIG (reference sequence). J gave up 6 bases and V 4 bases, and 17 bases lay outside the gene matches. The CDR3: CAWIEKTRTGGMFEQYF. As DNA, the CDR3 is TGTGCCTGGATAGAAAAGACCAGGACAGGGGGCATGTTCGAGCAGTACTTC.

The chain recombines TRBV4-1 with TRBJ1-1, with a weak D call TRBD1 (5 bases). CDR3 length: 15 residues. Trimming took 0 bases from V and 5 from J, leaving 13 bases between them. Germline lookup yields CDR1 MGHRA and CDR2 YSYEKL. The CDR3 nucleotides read TGCGCCAGCAGCCAAGATGGGGGTTCACGGACTGAAGCTTTCTTT. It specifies CASSQDGGSRTEAFF.